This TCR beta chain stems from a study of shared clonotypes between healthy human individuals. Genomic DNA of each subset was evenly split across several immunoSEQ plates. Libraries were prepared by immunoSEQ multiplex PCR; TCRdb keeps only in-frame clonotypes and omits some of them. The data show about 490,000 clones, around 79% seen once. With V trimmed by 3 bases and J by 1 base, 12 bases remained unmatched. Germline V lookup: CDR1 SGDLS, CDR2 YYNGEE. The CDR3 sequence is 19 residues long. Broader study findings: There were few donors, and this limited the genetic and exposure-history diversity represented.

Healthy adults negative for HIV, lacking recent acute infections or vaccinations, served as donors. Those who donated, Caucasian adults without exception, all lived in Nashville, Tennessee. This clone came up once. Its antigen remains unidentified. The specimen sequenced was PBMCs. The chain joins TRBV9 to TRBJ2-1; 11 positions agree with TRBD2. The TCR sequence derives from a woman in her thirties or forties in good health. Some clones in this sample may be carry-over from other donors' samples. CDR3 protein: CASSAPRGTSGESYNEQFF. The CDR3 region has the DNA TGTGCCAGCAGCGCTCCCCGGGGGACTAGCGGAGAATCCTACAATGAGCAGTTCTTC.